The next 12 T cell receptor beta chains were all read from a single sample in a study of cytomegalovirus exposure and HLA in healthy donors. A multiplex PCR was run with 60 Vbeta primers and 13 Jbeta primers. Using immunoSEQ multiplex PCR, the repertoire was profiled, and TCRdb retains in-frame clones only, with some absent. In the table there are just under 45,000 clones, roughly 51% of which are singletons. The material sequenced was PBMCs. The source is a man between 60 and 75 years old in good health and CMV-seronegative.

In nucleotides, the CDR3 is TGCGCCAGCCGCAACCCCCAGGGATTGGAAGCTTTCTTT. This sequence encodes CASRNPQGLEAFF. J is TRBJ1-1 and V is TRBV5-1; a weak D match, TRBD1 (5 bases). The germline V gene has CDR1 SGHRS and CDR2 YFSETQ. The CDR3 sequence is 13 residues long. V was trimmed by 7 bases and J by 8 bases, leaving 18 bases between them.

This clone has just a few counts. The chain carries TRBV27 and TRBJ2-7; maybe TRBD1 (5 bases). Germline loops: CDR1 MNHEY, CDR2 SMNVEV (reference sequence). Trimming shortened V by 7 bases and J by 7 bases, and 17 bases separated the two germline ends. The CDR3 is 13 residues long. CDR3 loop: CASTLGPGFEQYF. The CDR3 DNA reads TGTGCCAGCACCTTGGGGCCGGGTTTTGAGCAGTACTTC.

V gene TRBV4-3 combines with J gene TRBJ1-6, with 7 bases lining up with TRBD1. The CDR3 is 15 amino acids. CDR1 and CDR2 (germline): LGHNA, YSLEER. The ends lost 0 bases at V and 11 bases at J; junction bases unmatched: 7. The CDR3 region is CASSQEQGGITPLHF. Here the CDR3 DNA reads TGCGCCAGCAGCCAAGAGCAGGGGGGCATAACACCCCTCCACTTT.

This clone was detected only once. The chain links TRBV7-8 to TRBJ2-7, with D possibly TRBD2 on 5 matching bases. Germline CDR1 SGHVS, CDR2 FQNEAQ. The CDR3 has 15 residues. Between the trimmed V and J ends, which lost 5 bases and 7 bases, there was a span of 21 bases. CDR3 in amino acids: CASSPEGAIPLEQYF. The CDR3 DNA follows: TGTGCCAGCAGCCCCGAGGGAGCTATCCCTCTGGAGCAGTACTTC.

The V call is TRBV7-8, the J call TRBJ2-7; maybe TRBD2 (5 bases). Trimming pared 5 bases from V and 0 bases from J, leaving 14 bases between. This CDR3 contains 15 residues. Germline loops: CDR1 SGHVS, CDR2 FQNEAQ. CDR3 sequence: CASSRSEGLSYEQYF. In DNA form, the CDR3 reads TGTGCCAGCAGCCGATCAGAGGGCCTCTCCTACGAGCAGTACTTC. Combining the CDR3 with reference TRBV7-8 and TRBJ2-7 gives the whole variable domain GAGVSQSPRYKVAKRGQDVALRCDPISGHVSLFWYQQALGQGPEFLTYFQNEAQLDKSGLPSDRFFAERPEGSVSTLKIQRTQQEDSAVYLCASSRSEGLSYEQYFGPGTRLTVT.

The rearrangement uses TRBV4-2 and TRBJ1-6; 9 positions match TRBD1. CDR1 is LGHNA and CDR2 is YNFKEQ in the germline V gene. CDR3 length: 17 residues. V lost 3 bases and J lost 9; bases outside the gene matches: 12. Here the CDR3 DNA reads TGTGCCAGCAGCCAGGCAGGACAGGGGATAAGGAGTTCACCCCTCCACTTT. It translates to CASSQAGQGIRSSPLHF.

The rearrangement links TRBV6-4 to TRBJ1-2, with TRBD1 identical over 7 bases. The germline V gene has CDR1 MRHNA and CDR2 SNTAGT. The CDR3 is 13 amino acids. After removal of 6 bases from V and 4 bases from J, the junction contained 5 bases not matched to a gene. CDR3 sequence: CASSTGVGYGYTF. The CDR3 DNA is TGTGCCAGCAGCACAGGGGTGGGCTATGGCTACACCTTC.

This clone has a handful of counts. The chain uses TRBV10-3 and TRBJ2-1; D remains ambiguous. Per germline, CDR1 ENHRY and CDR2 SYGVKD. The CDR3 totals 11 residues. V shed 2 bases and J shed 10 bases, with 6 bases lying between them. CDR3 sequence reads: CAISETTEQFF. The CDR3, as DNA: TGTGCCATCAGTGAGACAACGGAGCAGTTCTTC.

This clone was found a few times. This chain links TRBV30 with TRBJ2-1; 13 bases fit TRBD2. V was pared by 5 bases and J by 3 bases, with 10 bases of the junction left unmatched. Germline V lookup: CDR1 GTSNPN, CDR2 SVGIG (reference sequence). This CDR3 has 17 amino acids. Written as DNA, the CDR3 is TGTGCCTGGGTCCGGGGACTAGCGGGAAGGGGCTACAATGAGCAGTTCTTC. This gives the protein CAWVRGLAGRGYNEQFF.

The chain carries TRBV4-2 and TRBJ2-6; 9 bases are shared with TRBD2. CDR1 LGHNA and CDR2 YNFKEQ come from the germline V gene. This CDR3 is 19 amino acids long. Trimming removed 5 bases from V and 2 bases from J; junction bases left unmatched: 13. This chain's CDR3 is CASSSDRGSGRPGANVLTF. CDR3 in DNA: TGTGCCAGCAGCTCCGATCGAGGTAGCGGGAGACCTGGGGCCAACGTCCTGACTTTC.

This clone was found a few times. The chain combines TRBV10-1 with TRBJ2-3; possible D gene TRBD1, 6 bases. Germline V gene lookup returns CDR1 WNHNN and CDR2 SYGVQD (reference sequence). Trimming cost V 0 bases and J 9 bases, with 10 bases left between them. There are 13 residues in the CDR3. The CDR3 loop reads CASSESGTPTQYF. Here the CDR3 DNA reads TGCGCCAGCAGTGAGTCCGGGACACCGACGCAGTATTTT.

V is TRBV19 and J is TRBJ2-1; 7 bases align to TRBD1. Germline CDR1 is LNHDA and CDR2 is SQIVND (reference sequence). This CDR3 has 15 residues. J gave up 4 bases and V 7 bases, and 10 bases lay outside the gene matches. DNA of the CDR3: TGTGCCAGTATGGACAGGTCCTTAGTTTACAATGAGCAGTTCTTC. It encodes CASMDRSLVYNEQFF.